The 11 T cell receptor beta chains below come from one sample, sequenced in a study of vaccination effects on CD4 cells after COVID-19. Viral peptide pools were used in the ViraFEST assay to expand antigen-specific CD4+ T cells, and sequencing came afterward. Isolation of CD4+ T cells took place after around 10 days of culture. Two-dose BNT162b2 or mRNA-1273 vaccination was given to participants. Produced via immunoSEQ multiplex PCR; TCRdb's table is partial and in-frame only. The profile shows tens of thousands of clones, less than 80% of them singletons. These receptors are not linked to any known antigen. The material was CD4+ T cells from PBMCs cultured with HCoV-OC43 spike peptides, obtained after COVID-19 vaccination. The subset: HCoV-OC43 spike overlapping peptide pool stimulation. The receptors derive from a human donor who received a COVID-19 vaccine.

V is TRBV9 and J is TRBJ1-1; 8 nucleotides align to TRBD1. The CDR3 extends over 16 amino acids. After removal of 0 bases from V and 8 bases from J, the junction contained 12 bases not matched to a gene. In germline, CDR1 is SGDLS, CDR2 YYNGEE. The CDR3: CASSVATQGAGLEAFF. CDR3 in DNA: TGTGCCAGCAGCGTAGCTACCCAGGGGGCAGGACTGGAAGCTTTCTTT.

The rearrangement joins TRBV10-3 to TRBJ1-6; D uncertain. The CDR3 is made up of 13 amino acids. Germline-derived CDR1 and CDR2 are ENHRY and SYGVKD. V lost 6 bases and J 3 bases, leaving 6 bases between the germline ends. CDR3 sequence reads: CAISDFYNSPLHF. DNA for the CDR3: TGTGCCATCAGCGATTTCTATAATTCACCCCTCCACTTT.

The gene calls are TRBV6-5 and TRBJ2-5; 8 bases map to TRBD2. Germline V gives CDR1 MNHEY, CDR2 SVGAGI. Unmatched junction bases numbered 6, after V lost 4 bases and J lost 2 bases. The CDR3 covers 15 residues. In DNA form, the CDR3 reads TGTGCCAGCAGTTTCCAGCGGGGGACTCAAGAGACCCAGTACTTC. This sequence encodes CASSFQRGTQETQYF.

V is TRBV18 and J is TRBJ2-5, with D possibly matching TRBD1 (5 bases). Germline assignment: CDR1 KGHSH and CDR2 LQKENI. The CDR3 totals 13 residues. Trimming left V 4 bases short and J 3 bases short, with 9 bases between. CDR3: CASSREQEETQYF. The CDR3, as DNA: TGTGCCAGCTCACGCGAACAGGAAGAGACCCAGTACTTC.

This clone was seen once. The chain joins TRBV23-1 to TRBJ2-7, with TRBD1 identical over 12 bases. TRBV23-1 is an ORF; its function is uncertain. This CDR3 contains 15 residues. The ends lost 4 bases at V and 6 bases at J; junction bases unmatched: 7. The CDR3 DNA sequence: TGCGCCAGCAGTCCGAGGGACAGGGGGCTTTGCGAGCAGTACGTC. Residues: CASSPRDRGLCEQYV.

This clone was recorded a few times. Germline is not matched at one junction end, which may reflect a read error. The chain couples TRBV30 to TRBJ1-1, with 9 bases aligning to TRBD1. Germline-derived CDR1 and CDR2 are GTSNPN and SVGIG (reference sequence). This CDR3 region has 14 residues. The CDR3 region has the DNA TGTGCCTGGATTAACAGGGGGCTGAAGACTGAAGCTTTCTTT. It yields the protein CAWINRGLKTEAFF.

This clone appeared once. The genes are TRBV5-4 and TRBJ1-2, with D uncertain. Between the trimmed V and J ends, which lost 4 bases and 5 bases, there was a span of 30 bases. The CDR3 length is 19 residues. Germline V gives CDR1 SGHNT, CDR2 YYREEE (reference sequence). DNA for the CDR3: TGTGCCAGCAGCCCCGGTATCATCGGGTCGGGCCCGGGCTATTATGGCTACACCTTC. It encodes CASSPGIIGSGPGYYGYTF.

The chain carries TRBV4-1 and TRBJ2-2; no definite D call. The V gene's germline CDR1 is MGHRA and CDR2 YSYEKL. Deletions cut 3 bases from V and 7 bases from J, with 18 bases between. The CDR3 runs 16 residues. The CDR3 DNA reads TGCGCCAGCAGCCACCCTTCCGGATTTGGGCACGGGGAGCTGTTTTTT. Protein product: CASSHPSGFGHGELFF.

The V gene is TRBV7-2, the J gene TRBJ1-1; D is unclear. CDR3 length equals 13 residues. V was cut by 5 bases and J by 7 bases, with 14 bases left in between. Germline-derived CDR1 and CDR2 are SGHTA and FQGNSA. Here the CDR3 DNA reads TGTGCCAGCAGCAATGGCCCGGGCCGTGAAGCTTTCTTT. It codes for CASSNGPGREAFF.

The chain carries TRBV7-6 and TRBJ2-1, with D possibly matching TRBD1 (8 bases). The CDR3 covers 17 residues. Germline values: CDR1 SGHVS, CDR2 FNYEAQ. The V end lost 6 bases, the J end lost 2 bases, and 20 bases lay between the germline ends. The CDR3 coding sequence is TGTGCCAGCAGTCCACGACCACAGGGGGGGACCTACAATGAGCAGTTCTTC. This gives the protein CASSPRPQGGTYNEQFF.

This chain uses TRBV18 with TRBJ1-4, with D possibly TRBD1 on 5 matching bases. Trimming cost V 6 bases and J 6 bases, with 17 bases left between them. This CDR3 is 15 amino acids long. Germline CDR1 KGHSH, CDR2 LQKENI. CDR3 protein: CASSDQGQGHEKLFF. For the CDR3, the DNA is TGTGCCAGCTCCGACCAGGGCCAGGGACATGAAAAACTGTTTTTT.